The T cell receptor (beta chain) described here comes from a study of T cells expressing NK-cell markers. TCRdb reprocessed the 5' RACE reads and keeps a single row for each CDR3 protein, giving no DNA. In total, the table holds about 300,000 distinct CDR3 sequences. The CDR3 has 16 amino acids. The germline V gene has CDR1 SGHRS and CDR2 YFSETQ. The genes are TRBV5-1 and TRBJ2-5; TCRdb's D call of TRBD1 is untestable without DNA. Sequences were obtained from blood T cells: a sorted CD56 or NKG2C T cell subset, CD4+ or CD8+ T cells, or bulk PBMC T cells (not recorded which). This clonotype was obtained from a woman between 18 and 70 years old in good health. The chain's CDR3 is CASSQHGQGVQETQYF.